These 18 T cell receptor beta chains originate from one sample sequenced in a study of CXCR3-negative and CXCR3-positive naive CD8 T cells. Study-wide results and caveats: TRB CDR3s were more hydrophobic in CXCR3-positive than in CXCR3-negative naive cells.

The study made its TRB cDNA libraries by 5' RACE, adding UMI labels. TCRdb reprocessed the 5' RACE reads, with one entry per CDR3 protein and no DNA. This sample contains around 160,000 distinct CDR3 sequences. These TCRs are of unknown antigen specificity. The material sequenced was naive CXCR3+ CD8+ T cells from blood. Indicated subset: CD45RO-CCR7+CD27+CD95- naive CD8+ T cells expressing CXCR3 (TNR3+). Receptor source: a human donor in good health. Some clones in this sample may be carry-over from other donors' samples.

V and J are TRBV15 and TRBJ2-3; TCRdb's D gene call, TRBD1, goes unchecked for lack of DNA. The CDR3 is 15 amino acids. In germline, CDR1 is LNHNV, CDR2 YYDKDF (reference sequence). CDR3 amino acids: CATSTTVLLTDTQYF.

The rearrangement uses TRBV18 and TRBJ2-7; lacking DNA, the TRBD1 call made by TCRdb goes unchecked. CDR3 length equals 15 residues. The germline gives CDR1 KGHSH, CDR2 LQKENI. The CDR3 reads CASSPSTGQSYEQYF.

The rearrangement joins TRBV6-2 or TRBV6-3 to TRBJ2-1; the D call of TRBD1 rests on TCRdb alone, since no DNA is present to check it. Germline CDR1 and CDR2: MNHEY and SVGEGT. The CDR3 covers 15 residues. CDR3 sequence reads: CASSYPPNGGYEQFF.

The chain carries TRBV12-3 or TRBV12-4 and TRBJ2-7; TCRdb's D call of TRBD2 is untestable without DNA. The CDR3 contains 12 residues. CDR3 in amino acids: CASRGLRSEQYF.

The chain couples TRBV4-1 to TRBJ2-2. CDR1 MGHRA and CDR2 YSYEKL come from the germline V gene. The CDR3 is made up of 15 amino acids. The CDR3 loop is CASSQELSVTGELFF.

The chain uses TRBV20-1 and TRBJ1-4. This CDR3 is 14 amino acids long. The germline gives CDR1 DFQATT, CDR2 SNEGSKA (reference sequence). This CDR3 reads CSARGEIYNEKLFF.

The rearrangement joins TRBV20-1 to TRBJ2-7; TCRdb lists TRBD2, though no DNA is available to test this call. Germline V gene lookup returns CDR1 DFQATT and CDR2 SNEGSKA (reference sequence). This CDR3 has 14 amino acids. The CDR3 here is CSARALAGTYEQYF.

The rearrangement links TRBV27 to TRBJ2-7; absent DNA, TCRdb's TRBD1 call cannot be checked. Germline V gene lookup returns CDR1 MNHEY and CDR2 SMNVEV (reference sequence). The CDR3 contains 15 residues. The CDR3 here is CASSLSGTGGYEQYF.

This sequence joins TRBV29-1 and TRBJ2-2; TCRdb designates TRBD1, a call that cannot be tested without DNA. CDR1 and CDR2 from the germline V gene are SQVTM and ANQGSEA. The CDR3 runs to 15 residues. The CDR3 loop is CSVVPGTVNTGELFF.

The chain carries TRBV29-1 and TRBJ1-2; TCRdb's assignment of TRBD1 cannot be checked, as there is no DNA. The CDR3 is made up of 13 amino acids. CDR1 and CDR2 from the germline V gene are SQVTM and ANQGSEA. The CDR3 here is CSVDRDGIDGYTF.

The rearrangement joins TRBV11-1 to TRBJ2-1; as DNA is missing, the TRBD2 call by TCRdb cannot be tested. From germline, CDR1 is SGHAT and CDR2 FQDESV (reference sequence). This CDR3 region has 15 residues. The CDR3 loop is CASSFTSGSYNEQFF.

This sequence joins TRBV5-1 and TRBJ2-2; TCRdb's D call, TRBD2, is unchecked because there is no DNA. This CDR3 has 17 amino acids. Germline V gene data show CDR1 as SGHRS and CDR2 as YFSETQ. CDR3 region: CASSLEKLAGGPRELFF.

The CDR3 here is CSARDRGPSYEQYF. The chain employs TRBV20-1 and TRBJ2-7; TCRdb's assignment of TRBD1 cannot be checked, as there is no DNA. Germline values: CDR1 DFQATT, CDR2 SNEGSKA (reference sequence). CDR3 length: 14 amino acids.

J is TRBJ1-4 and V is TRBV7-2. The CDR3 length is 14 residues. Germline V lookup: CDR1 SGHTA, CDR2 FQGNSA. The CDR3 reads CASSPAATNEKLFF. Variable domain in full (rest from reference TRBV7-2 and TRBJ1-4): GAGVSQSPSNKVTEKGKDVELRCDPISGHTALYWYRQSLGQGLEFLIYFQGNSAPDKSGLPSDRFSAERTGGSVSTLTIQRTQQEDSAVYLCASSPAATNEKLFFGSGTQLSVL.

V is TRBV29-1 and J is TRBJ1-5; with no DNA, the TCRdb D assignment of TRBD1 cannot be verified. Germline assignment: CDR1 SQVTM and CDR2 ANQGSEA. This CDR3 is built from 13 residues. This CDR3 is CSVSGQGNQPQHF.

The chain couples TRBV13 to TRBJ1-1; TCRdb proposes TRBD1, but this gene call is untestable without DNA. CDR1 and CDR2 from the germline V gene are PRHDT and FYEKMQ (reference sequence). CDR3 size: 14 residues. CDR3 sequence: CASMEGGGNTEAFF.

V gene TRBV7-8 combines with J gene TRBJ2-3. The CDR3 contains 13 residues. Germline CDR1 and CDR2: SGHVS and FQNEAQ. The CDR3 is CASSAEFTDTQCF.

This chain uses TRBV29-1 with TRBJ2-2; TCRdb's assignment of TRBD1 cannot be checked, as there is no DNA. This CDR3 comprises 13 residues. Germline loops: CDR1 SQVTM, CDR2 ANQGSEA. Here the CDR3 reads CSVSGGRTGELFF.